A selection of T cell receptor beta chains follows, all from one sample in a study of blood T cell repertoires in COVID-19. Sequencing was performed with immunoSEQ multiplex PCR; in TCRdb, only in-frame clones are kept and a portion is missing. The repertoire holds about 120,000 clones, with around 87% as singletons. Sequencing used peripheral blood. These receptors were obtained from a woman in her 70s with acute or convalescent COVID-19. The CDR3 runs from the conserved cysteine through the conserved F or W. Fields, in order: V gene, D gene, clone size, J gene, CDR3 protein, CDR3 DNA. D genes are given only for firm matches. Size is omitted from some rows. Given values are once, few, many or a class for expanded clones.

V: TRBV27
D: TRBD1
size: few
J: TRBJ1-2
CDR3: CASSSGGLGKYGYTF
DNA: TGTGCCAGCAGTTCAGGGGGCTTGGGGAAATATGGCTACACCTTC

V: TRBV6-6
D: NA
size: NA
J: TRBJ2-3
CDR3: CAGAGTSTDTQYF
DNA: TGTGCCGGTGCCGGGACAAGCACAGATACGCAGTATTTT

V: TRBV5-1
D: TRBD1
size: NA
J: TRBJ1-1
CDR3: CASRGTGDGTEAFF
DNA: TGCGCCAGTAGAGGGACAGGGGACGGCACTGAAGCTTTCTTT

V: TRBV6-5
D: NA
size: NA
J: TRBJ1-2
CDR3: CASSLGREGYGYTF
DNA: TGTGCCAGCAGTCTCGGTAGGGAGGGTTATGGCTACACCTTC

V: TRBV19
D: TRBD2
size: NA
J: TRBJ2-1
CDR3: CASSQERGGSNEQFF
DNA: TGTGCCAGTAGTCAGGAGCGGGGGGGCAGTAATGAGCAGTTCTTC

V: TRBV6-5
D: NA
size: NA
J: TRBJ1-6
CDR3: CASSYSGRNNSPLHF
DNA: TGTGCCAGCAGTTACTCTGGCCGAAATAATTCACCCCTCCACTTT

V: TRBV2
D: NA
size: NA
J: TRBJ1-5
CDR3: CASRGRGGNQPQHF
DNA: TGTGCCAGCAGGGGCAGGGGCGGCAATCAGCCCCAGCATTTT

V: TRBV10-3
D: TRBD1
size: NA
J: TRBJ2-5
CDR3: CAIKPGQGGETQYF
DNA: TGTGCCATCAAGCCGGGACAGGGGGGAGAGACCCAGTACTTC

V: TRBV27
D: TRBD1
size: NA
J: TRBJ1-2
CDR3: CASSYRGHPPNYGYTF
DNA: TGTGCCAGCAGCTACAGGGGGCACCCTCCTAACTATGGCTACACCTTC

V: TRBV6-2/TRBV6-3
D: NA
size: NA
J: TRBJ2-7
CDR3: CASSYLPYEQYF
DNA: TGTGCCAGCAGTTACCTTCCCTACGAGCAGTACTTC

V: TRBV2
D: TRBD1
size: NA
J: TRBJ2-3
CDR3: CASSPRTGGGDTQYF
DNA: TGTGCCAGCAGTCCTCGGACAGGCGGTGGTGATACGCAGTATTTT

V: TRBV2
D: NA
size: NA
J: TRBJ2-3
CDR3: CASSEADWEGTDTQYF
DNA: TGTGCCAGCAGTGAAGCGGACTGGGAAGGCACAGATACGCAGTATTTT

V: TRBV10-1
D: NA
size: once
J: TRBJ2-4
CDR3: CASSLSRAGQGNIQYF
DNA: TGCGCCAGCAGTCTATCACGCGCGGGCCAGGGGAACATTCAGTACTTC

V: TRBV6-5
D: TRBD1
size: NA
J: TRBJ1-1
CDR3: CASSRGEDVTEAFF
DNA: TGTGCCAGCAGCAGGGGGGAGGATGTCACTGAAGCTTTCTTT

V: TRBV9
D: NA
size: NA
J: TRBJ2-1
CDR3: CASSDRTEVYNEQFF
DNA: TGTGCCAGCAGCGACAGGACAGAAGTATACAATGAGCAGTTCTTC

V: TRBV5-1
D: NA
size: NA
J: TRBJ2-1
CDR3: CASSFGQNNEQFF
DNA: TGCGCCAGCAGCTTCGGACAGAACAATGAGCAGTTCTTC

V: TRBV12-3/TRBV12-4
D: NA
size: NA
J: TRBJ1-1
CDR3: CASSGQMNTEAFF
DNA: TGTGCCAGCAGCGGACAAATGAACACTGAAGCTTTCTTT

V: TRBV10-1
D: TRBD2
size: NA
J: TRBJ2-1
CDR3: CASSGERGGNEQFF
DNA: TGCGCCAGCAGTGGGGAACGGGGGGGCAATGAGCAGTTCTTC

V: TRBV7-3
D: TRBD2
size: NA
J: TRBJ2-1
CDR3: CASSRGTNYNEQFF
DNA: TGTGCCAGTTCGCGGGGGACCAACTACAATGAGCAGTTCTTC

V: TRBV6-5
D: NA
size: NA
J: TRBJ1-5
CDR3: CASSQTRNQPQHF
DNA: TGTGCCAGCAGTCAGACAAGAAATCAGCCCCAGCATTTT

V: TRBV14
D: NA
size: once
J: TRBJ2-7
CDR3: CASSHRPWGDEQYF
DNA: TGTGCCAGCAGCCACCGACCCTGGGGGGACGAGCAGTACTTC

V: TRBV4-1
D: NA
size: NA
J: TRBJ1-1
CDR3: CASSQQLDLNTEAFF
DNA: TGCGCCAGCAGCCAACAGCTAGATCTGAACACTGAAGCTTTCTTT